Each of the 21 T cell receptor beta chains below was sequenced from the same sample in a study of post-analysis software for immune sequencing data. Overall study results and limits: Five TRBV segments were more frequent in patients than controls; TRBV5-6, TRBV5-1 and TRBV20-1 belonged to this group.

Unique molecular identifiers were carried by the TCR beta cDNA libraries. One entry per CDR3 protein, called by TCRdb with MiXCR from the PCR reads. Among 750,000 to 950,000 distinct CDR3 sequences, around 53% were seen once, and the ten largest hold around 4.5%. Antigens for these TCRs are unknown. Sequencing input: blood. These receptors all stem from a girl between 5 and 17 years old with multiple sclerosis.

The chain employs TRBV12-3 or TRBV12-4 and TRBJ2-3; 7 bases map to TRBD1. V shed 6 bases and J 4 bases; nucleotides not matched to a gene: 16. The CDR3 contains 17 residues. The CDR3 is CASRSSIAQGSPDTQYF. In DNA form, the CDR3 reads TGTGCCAGCAGATCCTCTATCGCACAGGGGAGTCCAGATACGCAGTATTTT.

The rearrangement links TRBV11-2 to TRBJ1-1; D ambiguous. V dropped 1 base and J dropped 7 bases, with 10 bases sitting between them. Germline lookup yields CDR1 SGHAT and CDR2 FQNNGV. CDR3 length: 13 residues. CDR3 coding DNA: TGTGCCAGCAGCTTAGTTGGCCGAAATGAAGCTTTCTTT. Translated: CASSLVGRNEAFF. The variable domain in full, with the rest retrieved from reference TRBV11-2 and TRBJ1-1, is EAGVAQSPRYKIIEKRQSVAFWCNPISGHATLYWYQQILGQGPKLLIQFQNNGVVDDSQLPKDRFSAERLKGVDSTLKIQPAKLEDSAVYLCASSLVGRNEAFFGQGTRLTVV.

The V gene is TRBV20-1, the J gene TRBJ2-7; 9 bases match TRBD1. This CDR3 contains 15 residues. CDR1 is DFQATT and CDR2 is SNEGSKA in the germline V gene (reference sequence). V dropped 6 bases and J dropped 5; count of bases not matched to a gene: 14. The CDR3 sequence is CSARWVGQGSHEQYF. The CDR3 coding sequence is TGCAGTGCGCGGTGGGTGGGACAGGGTTCACACGAGCAGTACTTC.

The chain links TRBV11-2 to TRBJ2-5, with a weak D call TRBD2 (5 bases). Germline CDR1 and CDR2: SGHAT and FQNNGV. V lost 1 base and J 5 bases, leaving 17 bases between the germline ends. The CDR3 runs to 16 residues. This CDR3 reads CASSLGMLAGTETQYF. CDR3 nucleotides: TGTGCCAGCAGCTTAGGGATGCTAGCCGGAACGGAGACCCAGTACTTC.

V gene TRBV12-3 or TRBV12-4 combines with J gene TRBJ2-3; possible D gene TRBD2, 6 bases. V was clipped by 5 bases and J by 4 bases, with 16 bases between them. The CDR3 runs to 15 residues. In nucleotides, the CDR3 is TGTGCCAGCAGTCCCCGGGGGTCCCATGCAGATACGCAGTATTTT. Its protein is CASSPRGSHADTQYF.

This clonotype has ten or more counts. The V call is TRBV6-6, the J call TRBJ2-4; weak D call: TRBD1 (6 bases). The last part of the DNA fits TRBJ2-7 better; the J call may be wrong. The CDR3 totals 13 residues. Germline V lookup: CDR1 MNHNY, CDR2 SVGAGI (reference sequence). CDR3 coding DNA: TGTGCCAGCAGTTCGACAGGCCTATACGAGCAGTACTTC. This encodes CASSSTGLYEQYF.

This chain uses TRBV5-1 with TRBJ1-2; D gene ambiguous. Looked up from germline, CDR1 is SGHRS and CDR2 is YFSETQ. The CDR3 consists of 15 residues. V was cut by 2 bases and J by 5 bases, with 16 bases left in between. The CDR3 protein is CASSFSGTQGYGYTF. The CDR3 DNA is TGCGCCAGCAGCTTTTCAGGCACCCAAGGGTATGGCTACACCTTC.

The table lists this clonotype with a few counts. The chain couples TRBV20-1 to TRBJ1-3; 9 bases match TRBD1. Germline-derived CDR1 and CDR2 are DFQATT and SNEGSKA (reference sequence). This CDR3 has 16 residues. After removal of 0 bases from V and 5 bases from J, the junction contained 8 bases not matched to a gene. The CDR3 sequence is CSAREPRTGERNTIYF. CDR3 nucleotides: TGCAGTGCTAGAGAACCGAGGACAGGGGAGAGAAACACCATATATTTT.

The rearrangement links TRBV9 to TRBJ2-2; a possible D gene is TRBD2 (6 bases). The CDR3 is 14 amino acids. The germline gives CDR1 SGDLS, CDR2 YYNGEE. With 2 bases removed from V and 6 bases from J, the gap between germline ends came to 11 bases. CDR3 sequence: CASSVAGTAGELFF. DNA for the CDR3: TGTGCCAGCAGCGTTGCGGGGACGGCCGGGGAGCTGTTTTTT.

The chain uses TRBV7-8 and TRBJ2-7; no reliable D call. The J call could be wrong; TRBJ2-5 is a better fit for the DNA end. The germline V gene encodes CDR1 SGHVS and CDR2 FQNEAQ. The CDR3 runs to 14 residues. The CDR3 reads CASSLYMRWETQYF. The CDR3 DNA follows: TGTGCCAGCAGCTTATACATGCGATGGGAGACCCAGTACTTC.

The CDR3 region has the DNA TGTGCCAGCAGTGGCGGGACTCCGAGAGTAGAGACCCAGTACTTC. Protein: CASSGGTPRVETQYF. This sequence joins TRBV27 and TRBJ2-5, with a possible D match to TRBD2 (6 bases). The V end lost 5 bases, the J end lost 4 bases, and 17 bases lay between the germline ends. The CDR3 is made up of 15 amino acids. CDR1 and CDR2 (germline): MNHEY, SMNVEV (reference sequence).

V usage is TRBV20-1 and J usage is TRBJ1-2, with D perhaps matching TRBD1 (5 bases). CDR1 DFQATT and CDR2 SNEGSKA come from the germline V gene (reference sequence). This CDR3 is built from 12 residues. The CDR3 sequence: CAFWGANYGYTF. The CDR3 coding sequence is TGCGCTTTCTGGGGGGCTAACTATGGCTACACCTTC.

This clonotype was observed a few times. This sequence joins TRBV7-9 and TRBJ2-7; D possibly corresponds to TRBD2 (6 bases). Trimming stripped 5 bases from V and 7 bases from J, with 12 bases between. This CDR3 has 12 amino acids. CDR1 and CDR2 from the germline V gene are SEHNR and FQNEAQ (reference sequence). This chain's CDR3 is CASSRAAGEQYF. In DNA form, the CDR3 reads TGTGCCAGCAGCCGAGCGGCGGGGGAGCAGTACTTC.

The chain joins TRBV29-1 to TRBJ2-5; 8 bases line up with TRBD2. The length of the CDR3 is 15 residues. Germline V gene lookup returns CDR1 SQVTM and CDR2 ANQGSEA. J gave up 5 bases and V 5 bases, and 13 bases lay outside the gene matches. CDR3 residues: CSVSSRRGAGETQYF. The CDR3 nucleotides read TGCAGCGTTTCTTCCAGGCGGGGGGCTGGGGAGACCCAGTACTTC.

The genes are TRBV5-1 and TRBJ2-1, with 12 bases matching TRBD1. Germline V lookup: CDR1 SGHRS, CDR2 YFSETQ. This CDR3 comprises 19 residues. J was trimmed by 3 bases and V by 4 bases; bases with no gene match: 14. The CDR3 protein is CASSLPSGTGGRVYNEQFF. CDR3 DNA sequence: TGCGCCAGCAGCCTCCCTAGCGGGACAGGGGGCCGGGTCTACAATGAGCAGTTCTTC.

In its sample, this clonotype was seen a few times. The chain has TRBV4-1 and TRBJ1-5; D unclear. This CDR3 region has 14 residues. The V end lost 5 bases, the J end lost 4 bases, and 12 bases lay between the germline ends. CDR1 and CDR2 from the germline V gene are MGHRA and YSYEKL. The CDR3, as DNA: TGCGCCAGCAGCGACCGGGCCCGAAATCAGCCCCAGCATTTT. It is translated as CASSDRARNQPQHF.

The chain joins TRBV19 to TRBJ2-5, with D hard to call. The CDR3 runs to 14 residues. V was trimmed by 0 bases and J by 7 bases, leaving 12 bases between them. Germline V gene data show CDR1 as LNHDA and CDR2 as SQIVND (reference sequence). CDR3 in amino acids: CASSIDTPSGTQYF. In DNA form, the CDR3 reads TGTGCCAGTAGTATAGATACTCCCTCAGGGACCCAGTACTTC.

The chain combines TRBV9 with TRBJ2-3, with TRBD1 matching 8 bases. V shed 0 bases and J 0 bases; nucleotides not matched to a gene: 3. CDR3 size: 16 residues. CDR1 SGDLS and CDR2 YYNGEE come from the germline V gene. CDR3 in amino acids: CASSVVGQASTDTQYF. The CDR3 DNA reads TGTGCCAGCAGCGTAGTGGGACAGGCTAGCACAGATACGCAGTATTTT.

This clonotype has more than one count but fewer than ten. V is TRBV9 and J is TRBJ2-7, with D unresolved. CDR3 length: 14 amino acids. Germline CDR1 is SGDLS and CDR2 is YYNGEE. Trimming removed 0 bases at V and 0 bases at J, with 7 bases between. The CDR3 bases are TGTGCCAGCAGCGTAGATTCGGCCTCCTACGAGCAGTACTTC. This sequence encodes CASSVDSASYEQYF.

The J gene is TRBJ2-3, the V gene TRBV6-6, with D perhaps TRBD2 (5 bases). The CDR3 spans 16 residues. The V end lost 6 bases, the J end lost 0 bases, and 16 bases lay between the germline ends. Per germline, CDR1 MNHNY and CDR2 SVGAGI (reference sequence). DNA of the CDR3: TGTGCCAGCAGCCCCTCGGCTAGCAGCAGCACAGATACGCAGTATTTT. Its protein is CASSPSASSSTDTQYF.

This clonotype is a singleton in its sample. This rearrangement joins TRBV6-2 or TRBV6-3 to TRBJ2-7; D might be TRBD1 or TRBD2, each matching 6 bases. Germline CDR1 MNHEY, CDR2 SVGEGT. The CDR3 is 15 residues long. V was clipped by 5 bases and J by 2 bases, with 16 bases between them. This CDR3 reads CASSGGLAATYEQYF. For the CDR3, the DNA is TGTGCCAGCAGTGGGGGGCTAGCTGCAACCTACGAGCAGTACTTC.